These T cell receptor beta chains were read from a single sample in a study of cytomegalovirus exposure and HLA in healthy donors. Only in-frame clones appear in the TCRdb table, and some are missing; sequencing was by immunoSEQ multiplex PCR. The listing contains about 120,000 clones. The source material was PBMCs. These receptors were taken from a young man in good health and CMV-seronegative. CDR3s include the opening cysteine and the closing phenylalanine or tryptophan. The D gene is left open where the match is weak.

V	D	J	CDR3	DNA
TRBV25-1	TRBD2	TRBJ2-4	CASTTGEGTDGIQYF	TGTGCCAGCACCACGGGGGAGGGGACGGATGGTATTCAGTACTTC
TRBV6-1	.	TRBJ1-5	CASRVTGNQPQHF	TGTGCCAGCAGGGTAACAGGGAATCAGCCCCAGCATTTT
TRBV29-1	.	TRBJ1-1	CSANRDNYSPAFF	TGCAGCGCGAACCGGGACAACTATTCCCCAGCTTTCTTT
TRBV5-1	.	TRBJ2-1	CASSSGLRSYNEQFF	TGCGCCAGCAGCTCAGGGCTACGCTCCTACAATGAGCAGTTCTTC
TRBV5-1	.	TRBJ1-1	CASSLVAVNTEAFF	TGCGCCAGCAGCTTGGTGGCCGTGAACACTGAAGCTTTCTTT
TRBV9	.	TRBJ1-2	CASSERLILGDVSDYGYTF	TGTGCCAGCAGCGAGCGTTTAATTTTAGGGGATGTCTCTGACTATGGCTACACCTTC
TRBV4-2	TRBD2	TRBJ2-7	CASSQETSGAYEQYF	TGTGCCAGCAGCCAGGAGACTAGCGGGGCTTACGAGCAGTACTTC
TRBV14	.	TRBJ2-7	CASSHNYEQYF	TGTGCCAGCAGCCATAACTACGAGCAGTACTTC
TRBV18	.	TRBJ1-5	CASSPGLDRNQPQHF	TGTGCCAGCTCACCTGGACTCGACCGTAATCAGCCCCAGCATTTT
TRBV7-9	.	TRBJ1-1	CASSLVQASEAFF	TGTGCCAGCAGCTTAGTGCAGGCCAGTGAAGCTTTCTTT
TRBV15	.	TRBJ2-7	CATSRVAQGYEQYF	TGTGCCACCAGCAGAGTGGCACAGGGTTACGAGCAGTACTTC
TRBV23-1	.	TRBJ2-7	CASSRTAGYVYEQYF	TGCGCCAGCAGCCGGACGGCAGGGTATGTCTACGAGCAGTACTTC
TRBV19	.	TRBJ1-2	CASSMGTIYGYTF	TGTGCCAGTAGTATGGGGACAATCTATGGCTACACCTTC